A single sample gave rise to the 6 T cell receptor beta chains below, sequenced in a study of long-term antiretroviral therapy in people with HIV. Running of the v3.0 immunoSEQ assay took place at survey level. Clones were sequenced by immunoSEQ multiplex PCR, and TCRdb holds only the in-frame ones, with some missing. The top ten clones hold 4.5% to 6% of a sample with tens of thousands of clones, 86% of them seen once. The sequences come from unsorted PBMCs, collected 0.8 years after starting antiretroviral therapy. The receptors derive from a woman aged 30 to 39 with HIV.

The rearrangement links TRBV12-5 to TRBJ1-1; maybe TRBD1 (5 bases). Germline values: CDR1 LGHNT, CDR2 FRNRAP. The CDR3 is 12 amino acids. Trimming removed 2 bases at V and 5 bases at J, with 6 bases between. The CDR3 nucleotides read TGTGCTAGTGGTTTGTGGGGGACTGAAGCTTTCTTT. Translated: CASGLWGTEAFF.

V gene TRBV7-2 combines with J gene TRBJ1-1, with D possibly matching TRBD1 (6 bases). Germline CDR1 reads SGHTA; CDR2 reads FQGNSA. The CDR3 contains 15 residues. Deletions cut 0 bases from V and 1 base from J, with 9 bases between. This chain's CDR3 is CASSLADSRNTEAFF. The CDR3 DNA follows: TGTGCCAGCAGCTTAGCGGACAGTCGGAACACTGAAGCTTTCTTT.

The genes are TRBV27 and TRBJ1-2, with TRBD1 as a possible D gene (5 bases). In germline, CDR1 is MNHEY, CDR2 SMNVEV (reference sequence). The CDR3 is 15 amino acids. The V and J ends lost 2 bases and 7 bases respectively, with 17 bases between them. The CDR3 loop reads CASSLAGRTGLGYTF. The CDR3 DNA reads TGTGCCAGCAGTTTAGCGGGACGAACTGGGCTTGGCTACACCTTC.

This chain connects TRBV14 to TRBJ2-5; the D is unclear. CDR3 length: 11 residues. V lost 3 bases, J lost 5 bases, and 4 bases lay in between. Per the germline V gene, CDR1 is SGHDN and CDR2 is FVKESK. The CDR3 region is CASSQVETQYF. CDR3 bases: TGTGCCAGCAGCCAGGTGGAGACCCAGTACTTC.

The CDR3 here is CASSLEVGGQTQYF. The CDR3 bases are TGCGCCAGCAGCTTGGAAGTCGGCGGGCAGACCCAGTACTTC. The rearrangement joins TRBV5-1 to TRBJ2-5, with a tentative D call TRBD2 (5 bases). The germline V gene has CDR1 SGHRS and CDR2 YFSETQ. This CDR3 has 14 residues. Deletions cut 0 bases from V and 6 bases from J, with 12 bases between.

The V gene is TRBV11-2, the J gene TRBJ1-2, with D tentatively TRBD1 (6 bases). The CDR3 extends over 15 amino acids. The V end was cut by 4 bases, the J end by 0 bases, with 12 bases between. Per germline, CDR1 SGHAT and CDR2 FQNNGV. The CDR3 loop reads CASSSHRAPNYGYTF. In nucleotides, the CDR3 is TGTGCCAGCAGCTCTCACAGGGCCCCTAACTATGGCTACACCTTC.